This is a list of T cell receptor beta chains from one sample in a study of blood T cell repertoires in COVID-19. Assay: immunoSEQ multiplex PCR; the TCRdb copy retains only in-frame clones and omits some. The sample lists over 200,000 clones; 85% to 90% were seen once. Sequencing used peripheral blood. Receptor source: a middle-aged woman who had recovered from COVID-19. Both conserved end residues are part of each CDR3. Fields, in order: V gene, J gene, clone size, D gene, CDR3 protein, CDR3 DNA. D genes are given only for firm matches. Only part of the rows carry a size: once, few, many, or a class if the clone is expanded.

v_call: TRBV19
j_call: TRBJ2-7
clone_size: -
d_call: TRBD2
cdr3_aa: CASSAGTSIVYEQYF
cdr3_nt: TGTGCCAGTAGCGCCGGGACTAGTATAGTCTACGAGCAGTACTTC

v_call: TRBV19
j_call: TRBJ2-2
clone_size: -
d_call: -
cdr3_aa: CASSTRTGTNTGELFF
cdr3_nt: TGTGCCAGTAGTACTCGGACCGGGACGAACACCGGGGAGCTGTTTTTT

v_call: TRBV29-1
j_call: TRBJ1-1
clone_size: -
d_call: TRBD1
cdr3_aa: CSVATGANTEAFF
cdr3_nt: TGCAGCGTGGCGACAGGGGCGAACACTGAAGCTTTCTTT

v_call: TRBV5-5
j_call: TRBJ2-5
clone_size: -
d_call: TRBD1
cdr3_aa: CASSPGQGAGETQYF
cdr3_nt: TGTGCCAGCAGCCCTGGACAGGGGGCTGGAGAGACCCAGTACTTC

v_call: TRBV6-2/TRBV6-3
j_call: TRBJ1-2
clone_size: -
d_call: TRBD1
cdr3_aa: CASSWTGDNSDYGYTF
cdr3_nt: TGTGCCAGCAGCTGGACAGGGGATAATTCTGACTATGGCTACACCTTC

v_call: TRBV13
j_call: TRBJ2-4
clone_size: once
d_call: TRBD2
cdr3_aa: CASSLEAGGPPAKNIQYF
cdr3_nt: TGTGCCAGCAGCTTAGAGGCGGGAGGGCCCCCAGCCAAAAACATTCAGTACTTC

v_call: TRBV27
j_call: TRBJ2-2
clone_size: -
d_call: -
cdr3_aa: CASSPTGRFAGELFF
cdr3_nt: TGTGCCAGCAGTCCGACAGGGAGGTTCGCCGGGGAGCTGTTTTTT

v_call: TRBV9
j_call: TRBJ1-6
clone_size: -
d_call: -
cdr3_aa: CASSVENRGSPLHF
cdr3_nt: TGTGCCAGCAGCGTAGAGAACCGGGGTTCACCCCTCCACTTT

v_call: TRBV4-2
j_call: TRBJ2-7
clone_size: -
d_call: TRBD2
cdr3_aa: CASRLTRWGSSGASYEQYF
cdr3_nt: TGTGCCAGCAGACTGACCCGTTGGGGCTCTAGCGGGGCCTCCTACGAGCAGTACTTC

v_call: TRBV15
j_call: TRBJ1-5
clone_size: -
d_call: -
cdr3_aa: CATSWEGWNQPQHF
cdr3_nt: TGTGCCACCAGCTGGGAGGGGTGGAATCAGCCCCAGCATTTT

v_call: TRBV29-1
j_call: TRBJ1-1
clone_size: once
d_call: TRBD1
cdr3_aa: CSVGGTGSPYRF
cdr3_nt: TGCAGCGTTGGGGGGACAGGGTCTCCTTATCGCTTT

v_call: TRBV15
j_call: TRBJ2-4
clone_size: -
d_call: -
cdr3_aa: CATSTPRGAKNIQYF
cdr3_nt: TGTGCCACCAGCACCCCCCGAGGGGCCAAAAACATTCAGTACTTC

v_call: TRBV29-1
j_call: TRBJ1-1
clone_size: few
d_call: TRBD1
cdr3_aa: CSVAYRGTGTEAFF
cdr3_nt: TGCAGCGTAGCTTACAGGGGGACAGGCACTGAAGCTTTCTTT

v_call: TRBV5-6
j_call: TRBJ1-5
clone_size: -
d_call: -
cdr3_aa: CASSLGPNQPQHF
cdr3_nt: TGTGCCAGCAGCTTGGGGCCAAATCAGCCCCAGCATTTT

v_call: TRBV5-1
j_call: TRBJ2-1
clone_size: -
d_call: TRBD2
cdr3_aa: CASSATGGAGYNEQFF
cdr3_nt: TGCGCCAGCAGCGCCACGGGTGGAGCGGGATACAATGAGCAGTTCTTC

v_call: TRBV30
j_call: TRBJ1-1
clone_size: -
d_call: TRBD1
cdr3_aa: CAWSVGGSTEAFF
cdr3_nt: TGTGCCTGGAGTGTAGGGGGCAGCACTGAAGCTTTCTTT

v_call: TRBV6-1
j_call: TRBJ2-7
clone_size: -
d_call: -
cdr3_aa: CASSEGAVQYF
cdr3_nt: TGTGCCAGCAGTGAAGGGGCCGTGCAGTACTTC

v_call: TRBV6-5
j_call: TRBJ1-6
clone_size: -
d_call: -
cdr3_aa: CASSYRTAAYNSPLHF
cdr3_nt: TGTGCCAGCAGTTATAGGACAGCCGCTTATAATTCACCCCTCCACTTT

v_call: TRBV30
j_call: TRBJ2-7
clone_size: -
d_call: TRBD1
cdr3_aa: CAWGDRGYEQYF
cdr3_nt: TGTGCCTGGGGGGACAGGGGCTACGAGCAGTACTTC

v_call: TRBV30
j_call: TRBJ1-6
clone_size: -
d_call: -
cdr3_aa: CAWSWRQALLGSPLHF
cdr3_nt: TGTGCCTGGAGTTGGAGACAGGCCCTATTGGGTTCACCCCTCCACTTT

v_call: TRBV7-9
j_call: TRBJ2-3
clone_size: -
d_call: TRBD2
cdr3_aa: CASSLGSGSGSRDTQYF
cdr3_nt: TGTGCCAGCAGCTTAGGCTCGGGTAGCGGGAGCAGAGATACGCAGTATTTT

v_call: TRBV7-2
j_call: TRBJ1-6
clone_size: few
d_call: TRBD1
cdr3_aa: CASSTQGPNSPLHF
cdr3_nt: TGTGCCAGCAGCACACAGGGGCCCAATTCACCCCTCCACTTT